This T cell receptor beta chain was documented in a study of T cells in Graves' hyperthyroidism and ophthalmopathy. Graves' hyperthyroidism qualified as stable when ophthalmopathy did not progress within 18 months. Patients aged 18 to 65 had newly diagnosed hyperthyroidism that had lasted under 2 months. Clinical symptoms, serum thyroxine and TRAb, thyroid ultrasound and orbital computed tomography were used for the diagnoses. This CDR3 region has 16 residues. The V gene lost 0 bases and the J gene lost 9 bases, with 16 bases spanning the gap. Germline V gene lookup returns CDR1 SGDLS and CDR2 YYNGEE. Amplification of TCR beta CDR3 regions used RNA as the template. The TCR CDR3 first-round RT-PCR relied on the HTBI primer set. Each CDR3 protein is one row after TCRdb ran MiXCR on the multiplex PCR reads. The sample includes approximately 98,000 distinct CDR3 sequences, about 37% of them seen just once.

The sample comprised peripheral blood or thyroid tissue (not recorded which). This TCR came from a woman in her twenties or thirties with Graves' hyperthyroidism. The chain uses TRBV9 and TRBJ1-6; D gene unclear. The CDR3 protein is CASSVDPAGGSSPLHF. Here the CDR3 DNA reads TGTGCCAGCAGCGTAGATCCGGCGGGAGGGAGTTCACCCCTCCACTTT. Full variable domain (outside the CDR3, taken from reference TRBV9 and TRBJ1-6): DSGVTQTPKHLITATGQRVTLRCSPRSGDLSVYWYQQSLDQGLQFLIQYYNGEERAKGNILERFSAQQFPDLHSELNLSSLELGDSALYFCASSVDPAGGSSPLHFGNGTRLTVT.